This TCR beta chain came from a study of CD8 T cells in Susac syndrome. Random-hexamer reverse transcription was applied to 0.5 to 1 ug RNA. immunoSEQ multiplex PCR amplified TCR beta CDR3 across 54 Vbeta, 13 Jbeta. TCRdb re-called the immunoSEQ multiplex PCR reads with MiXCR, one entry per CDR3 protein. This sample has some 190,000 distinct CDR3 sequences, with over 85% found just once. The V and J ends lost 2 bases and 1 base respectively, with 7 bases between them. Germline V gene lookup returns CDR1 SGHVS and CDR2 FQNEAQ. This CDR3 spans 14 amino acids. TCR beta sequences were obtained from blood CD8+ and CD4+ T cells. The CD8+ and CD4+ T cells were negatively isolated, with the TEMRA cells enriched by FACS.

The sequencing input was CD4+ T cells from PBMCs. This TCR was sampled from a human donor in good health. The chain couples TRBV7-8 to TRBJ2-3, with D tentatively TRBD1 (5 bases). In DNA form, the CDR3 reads TGTGCCAGCAGCTTAATAGGGGGCACAGATACGCAGTATTTT. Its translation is CASSLIGGTDTQYF.